This T cell receptor (beta chain) emerged from a study of precursors of human CD4 cytotoxic T cells (dated by TCRdb to 2016 to 2018). Background for the entire study: The bulk TCR-seq analysis covered CD4+ memory subsets from about 14 donors in total. TCR-seq analysis of roughly 14 donors yielded TCRalpha and TCRbeta chain sequences (table S7). The full study reports these points: IL-7Rhigh and IL-7R- TEMRA subsets showed more restricted TCR repertoires, with lower diversity and more expanded clonotypes, than TCM and TEM subsets. Only 13 of the 14 donors were included in some bulk TCR-seq comparisons, suggesting that not every subset was available for every donor. Expanded effector clonotypes accounted for a larger share of IL-7Rhigh TEMRA clonotypes than of TEM or TCM clonotypes. According to the authors, an observational design in humans cannot definitively determine the direction of differentiation between precursor and effector cells.

The cysteine opens and the phenylalanine closes a CDR3 of 13 amino acids. CDR3 DNA is the only sequence kept; it has 39 bases, read in frame from the first base. The trim is 5 bases for V and 4 bases for J, with a gap of 11 bases between the germline ends. As a fraction of the sample, this clonotype is large (0.1 to 1%). Its antigen remains unidentified. Base-call qualities are not available, and no considerably larger clone is one nucleotide away. To test whether a precursor-effector relationship exists among CD4 cytotoxic T cells, bulk UMI-based TCR sequencing was run on four sorted CD4+ memory subsets: TCM, TEM, IL-7Rhigh TEMRA, and IL-7R- TEMRA. The cells came from peripheral blood mononuclear cells that had been isolated from human blood. This sample was sequenced with an Illumina MiSeq. Per the authors' processing: The Shannon-Wiener index, calculated in VDJtools, was used to measure repertoire diversity. A TCRbeta clonotype counted as expanded if its clonotype frequency was 3 or higher. TCRdb took the public reads, trimmed them with fastp at Q25, ran MiXCR for clone calling and kept in-frame beta chains. Under each unique CDR3 protein, matching rows form one entry showing the most common genes and DNA. TCRdb assigned the V and J calls; the authors' analysis was not used. This sample comprises about 370 distinct CDR3 sequences, about a fifth of them detected only once. Approximately 17% of the sample goes to the ten largest clones.

The chain joins TRBV12-3 or TRBV12-4 to TRBJ1-2, with a tentative D gene TRBD1 over 6 matching bases. The sequenced sample was memory CD4+ T cells from blood (PBMCs). The source is a human donor in good health. CDR3 sequence: CASSLQDSYGYTF. The DNA reads as follows: TGTGCCAGCAGTCTTCAGGACAGCTATGGCTACACCTTC.